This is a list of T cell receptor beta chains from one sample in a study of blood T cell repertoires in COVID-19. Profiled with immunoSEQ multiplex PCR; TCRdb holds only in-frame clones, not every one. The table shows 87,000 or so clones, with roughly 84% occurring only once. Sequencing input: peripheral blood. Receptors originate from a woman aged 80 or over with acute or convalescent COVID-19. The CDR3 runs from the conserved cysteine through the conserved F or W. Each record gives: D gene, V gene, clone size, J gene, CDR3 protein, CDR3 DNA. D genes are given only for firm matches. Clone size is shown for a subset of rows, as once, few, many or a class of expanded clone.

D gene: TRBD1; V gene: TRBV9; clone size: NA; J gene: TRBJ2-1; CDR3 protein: CASSVRGPPYNEQFF; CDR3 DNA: TGTGCCAGCAGCGTAAGGGGGCCCCCTTACAATGAGCAGTTCTTC
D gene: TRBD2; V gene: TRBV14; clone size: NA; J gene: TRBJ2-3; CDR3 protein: CASSQRLTSGGAGDTQYF; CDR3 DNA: TGTGCCAGCAGCCAACGGCTGACTAGCGGGGGGGCAGGAGATACGCAGTATTTT
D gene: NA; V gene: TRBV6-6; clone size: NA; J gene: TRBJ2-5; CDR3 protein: CASSREQETQYF; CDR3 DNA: TGTGCCAGCTCCAGGGAACAAGAGACCCAGTACTTC
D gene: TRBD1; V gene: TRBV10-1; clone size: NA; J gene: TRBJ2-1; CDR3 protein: CASSNPGQGIQRGNEQFF; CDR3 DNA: TGCGCCAGCTCCAATCCGGGACAGGGGATCCAGAGGGGCAATGAGCAGTTCTTC
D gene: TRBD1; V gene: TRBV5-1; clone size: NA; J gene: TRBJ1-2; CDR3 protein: CASSIDRDSYGYTF; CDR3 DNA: TGCGCCAGCAGCATAGACCGGGACAGCTATGGCTACACCTTC
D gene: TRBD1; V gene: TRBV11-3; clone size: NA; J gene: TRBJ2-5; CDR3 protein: CASSDGQGAQETQYF; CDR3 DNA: TGTGCCAGCAGCGACGGACAGGGGGCCCAAGAGACCCAGTACTTC
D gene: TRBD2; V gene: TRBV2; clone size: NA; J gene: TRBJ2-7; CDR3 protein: CASSDRGGYEQYF; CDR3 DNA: TGTGCCAGCAGTGATCGCGGGGGGTACGAGCAGTACTTC
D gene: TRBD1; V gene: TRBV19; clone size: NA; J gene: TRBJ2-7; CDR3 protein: CASSNRGSGEQYF; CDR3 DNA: TGTGCCAGCAGTAACAGGGGGTCCGGCGAGCAGTACTTC
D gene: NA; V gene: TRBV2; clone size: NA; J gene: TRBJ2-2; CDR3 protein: CASSGTSQGIGELFF; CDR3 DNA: TGTGCCAGCAGTGGGACGTCACAGGGAATCGGGGAGCTGTTTTTT
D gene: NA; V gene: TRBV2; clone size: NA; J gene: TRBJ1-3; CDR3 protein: CASSTQTGNTIYF; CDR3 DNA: TGTGCCAGCAGTACCCAGACCGGGAACACCATATATTTT
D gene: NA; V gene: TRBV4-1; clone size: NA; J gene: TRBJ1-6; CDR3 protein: CASSQEANSPLHF; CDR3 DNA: TGCGCCAGCAGCCAAGAGGCAAATTCACCCCTCCACTTT
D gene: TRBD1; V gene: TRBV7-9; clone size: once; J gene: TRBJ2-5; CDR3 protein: CASSSRDRGSLGQYF; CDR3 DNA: TGTGCCAGCAGCTCTCGGGACAGGGGGTCTCTGGGCCAGTACTTC
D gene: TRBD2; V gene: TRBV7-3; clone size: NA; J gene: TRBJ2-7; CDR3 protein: CASSQGLAGTYEQYF; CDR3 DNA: TGTGCCAGCAGCCAGGGACTAGCGGGAACCTACGAGCAGTACTTC
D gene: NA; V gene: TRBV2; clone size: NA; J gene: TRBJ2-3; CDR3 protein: CASSASGGGVSTDTQYF; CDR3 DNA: TGTGCCAGCAGTGCTAGTGGCGGCGGGGTGAGCACAGATACGCAGTATTTT
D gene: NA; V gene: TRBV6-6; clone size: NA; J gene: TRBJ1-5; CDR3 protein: CASSYAGSNQPQHF; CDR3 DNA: TGTGCCAGCAGTTATGCAGGTAGCAATCAGCCCCAGCATTTT
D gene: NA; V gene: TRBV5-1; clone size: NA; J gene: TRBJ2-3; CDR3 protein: CASSYYPGLSLTDTQYF; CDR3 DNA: TGCGCCAGCAGCTATTACCCGGGACTTTCGTTGACAGATACGCAGTATTTT
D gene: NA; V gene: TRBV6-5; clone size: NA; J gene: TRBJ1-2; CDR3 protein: CASTGQSGVYGYTF; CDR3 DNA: TGTGCCAGCACCGGACAGAGTGGAGTCTATGGCTACACCTTC
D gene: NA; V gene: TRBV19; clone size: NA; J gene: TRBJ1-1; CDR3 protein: CASSIRGDPEAFF; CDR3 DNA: TGTGCCAGTAGTATTAGGGGTGACCCTGAAGCTTTCTTT
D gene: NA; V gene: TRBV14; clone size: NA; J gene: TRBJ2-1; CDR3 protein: CASSQDTAGWYNEQFF; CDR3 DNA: TGTGCCAGCAGCCAAGACACGGCAGGGTGGTACAATGAGCAGTTCTTC
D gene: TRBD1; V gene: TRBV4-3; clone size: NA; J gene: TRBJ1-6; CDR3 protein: CASSQGARGQDDNSPLHF; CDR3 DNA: TGCGCCAGCAGCCAAGGGGCAAGGGGGCAAGACGATAATTCACCCCTCCACTTT
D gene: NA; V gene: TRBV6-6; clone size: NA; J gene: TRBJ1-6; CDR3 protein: CASSYSNFELASPLHF; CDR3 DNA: TGTGCCAGCAGTTACTCGAACTTCGAGTTAGCCTCACCCCTCCACTTT
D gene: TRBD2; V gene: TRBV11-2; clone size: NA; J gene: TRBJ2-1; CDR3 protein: CASSTSGFDNEQFF; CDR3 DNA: TGTGCCAGCAGTACTAGCGGATTTGACAATGAGCAGTTCTTC
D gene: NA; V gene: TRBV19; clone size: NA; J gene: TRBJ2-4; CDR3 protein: CASLSSDKNIQYF; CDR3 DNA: TGTGCCAGTCTATCTAGCGATAAAAACATTCAGTACTTC
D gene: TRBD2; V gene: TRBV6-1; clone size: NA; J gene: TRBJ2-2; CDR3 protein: CASSAPGGGASGELFF; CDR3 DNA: TGTGCCAGCAGTGCCCCCGGCGGGGGGGCGAGCGGGGAGCTGTTTTTT
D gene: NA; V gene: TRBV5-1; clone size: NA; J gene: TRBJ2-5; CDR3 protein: CASSRADRGQETQYF; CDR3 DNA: TGCGCCAGCAGCCGGGCGGATAGGGGGCAAGAGACCCAGTACTTC
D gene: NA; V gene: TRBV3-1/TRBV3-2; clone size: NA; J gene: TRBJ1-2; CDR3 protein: CASSPPGRDGYTF; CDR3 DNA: TGTGCCAGCAGCCCCCCGGGGAGGGATGGCTACACCTTC
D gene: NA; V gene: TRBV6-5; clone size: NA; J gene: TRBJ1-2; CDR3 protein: CASGRVGDFYGYTF; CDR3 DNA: TGTGCCAGCGGAAGGGTCGGGGACTTCTATGGCTACACCTTC
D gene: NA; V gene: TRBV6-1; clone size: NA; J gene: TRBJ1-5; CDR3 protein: CASLQKTPSNQPQHF; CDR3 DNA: TGTGCCAGCCTCCAAAAGACACCTAGCAATCAGCCCCAGCATTTT
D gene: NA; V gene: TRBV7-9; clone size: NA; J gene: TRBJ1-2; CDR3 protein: CASSLATHGYTF; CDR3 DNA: TGTGCCAGCAGCTTAGCGACACATGGCTACACCTTC
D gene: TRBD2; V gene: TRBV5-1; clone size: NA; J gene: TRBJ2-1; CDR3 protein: CASRPGTSGLREQFF; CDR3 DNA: TGCGCCAGCAGACCCGGGACTAGCGGTCTTCGGGAGCAGTTCTTC
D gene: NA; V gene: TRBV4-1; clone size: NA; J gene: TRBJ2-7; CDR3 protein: CASSLSTASSYEQYF; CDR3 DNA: TGCGCCAGCAGCCTTTCTACTGCGAGCTCCTACGAGCAGTACTTC
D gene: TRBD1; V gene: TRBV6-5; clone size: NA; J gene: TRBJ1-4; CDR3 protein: CASSRTGGGGKLFF; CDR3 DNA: TGTGCCAGCAGCCGGACAGGGGGGGGTGGAAAACTGTTTTTT
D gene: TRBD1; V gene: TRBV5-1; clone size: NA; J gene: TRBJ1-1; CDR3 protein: CASSNRGSTTEAFF; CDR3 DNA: TGCGCCAGCAGCAACAGGGGGTCTACCACTGAAGCTTTCTTT
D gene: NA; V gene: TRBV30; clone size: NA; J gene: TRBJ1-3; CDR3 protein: CAWSEGASGNTIYF; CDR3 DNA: TGTGCCTGGAGTGAAGGGGCAAGTGGAAACACCATATATTTT
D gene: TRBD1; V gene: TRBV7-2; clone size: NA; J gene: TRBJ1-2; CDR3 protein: CASSWDRGRANYGYTF; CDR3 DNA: TGTGCCAGCAGCTGGGACAGGGGCCGAGCTAACTATGGCTACACCTTC
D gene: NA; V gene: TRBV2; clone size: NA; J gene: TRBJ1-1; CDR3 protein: CASSKGITEAFF; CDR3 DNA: TGTGCCAGCAGCAAGGGGATCACTGAAGCTTTCTTT
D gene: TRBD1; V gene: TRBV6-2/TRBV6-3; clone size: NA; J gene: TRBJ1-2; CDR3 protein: CASSYPGQVSGYTF; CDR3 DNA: TGTGCCAGCAGTTACCCCGGACAGGTGTCTGGCTACACCTTC
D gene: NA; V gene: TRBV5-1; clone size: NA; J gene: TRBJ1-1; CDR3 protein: CASSTTGQNTEAFF; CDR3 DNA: TGCGCCAGCAGCACAACCGGACAGAACACTGAAGCTTTCTTT
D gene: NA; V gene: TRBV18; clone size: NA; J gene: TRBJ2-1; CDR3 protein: CASSPRIRQYNEQFF; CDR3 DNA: TGTGCCAGCTCACCACGGATTAGACAGTACAATGAGCAGTTCTTC
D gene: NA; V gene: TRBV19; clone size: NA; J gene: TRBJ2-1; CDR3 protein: CASSPTELSYNEQFF; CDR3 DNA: TGTGCCAGTAGTCCCACAGAACTCTCCTACAATGAGCAGTTCTTC
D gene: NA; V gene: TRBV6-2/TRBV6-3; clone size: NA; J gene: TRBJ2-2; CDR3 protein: CASSFLEPGPLRNTGELFF; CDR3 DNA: TGTGCCAGCAGTTTCCTTGAGCCAGGGCCCCTTAGGAACACCGGGGAGCTGTTTTTT